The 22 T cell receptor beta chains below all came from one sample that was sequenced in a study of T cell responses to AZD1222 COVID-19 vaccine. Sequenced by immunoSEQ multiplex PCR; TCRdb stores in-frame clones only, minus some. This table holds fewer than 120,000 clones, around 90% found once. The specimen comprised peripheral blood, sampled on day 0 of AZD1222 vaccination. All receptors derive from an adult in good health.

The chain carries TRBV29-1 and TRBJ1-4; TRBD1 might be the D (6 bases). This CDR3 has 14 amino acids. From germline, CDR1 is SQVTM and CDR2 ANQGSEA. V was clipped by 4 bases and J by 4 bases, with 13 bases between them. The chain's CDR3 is CSVASGGRNEKLFF. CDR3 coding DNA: TGCAGCGTTGCCTCGGGGGGGCGTAATGAAAAACTGTTTTTT.

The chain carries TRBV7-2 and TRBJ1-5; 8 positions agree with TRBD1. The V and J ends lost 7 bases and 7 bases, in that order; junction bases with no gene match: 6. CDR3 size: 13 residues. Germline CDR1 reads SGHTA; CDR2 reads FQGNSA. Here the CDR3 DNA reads TGTGCCAGCACCAGGGGGCTAGGGCAGCCCCAGCATTTT. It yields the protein CASTRGLGQPQHF.

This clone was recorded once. CDR3 in amino acids: CSVLPSGAPKQFF. CDR3 sequence (DNA): TGCAGCGTTCTTCCTAGCGGGGCCCCCAAGCAGTTCTTC. The rearrangement uses TRBV29-1 and TRBJ2-1; 9 nucleotides agree with TRBD2. J was trimmed by 11 bases and V by 5 bases; bases with no gene match: 10. Germline V CDR1 and CDR2: SQVTM, ANQGSEA. The CDR3 runs 13 residues.

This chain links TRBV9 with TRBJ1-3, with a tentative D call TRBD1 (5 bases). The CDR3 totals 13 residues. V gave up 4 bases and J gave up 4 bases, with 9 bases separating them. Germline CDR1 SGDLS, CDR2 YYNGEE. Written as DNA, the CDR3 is TGTGCCAGCAGCTCACGACAGGGAAACACCATATATTTT. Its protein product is CASSSRQGNTIYF.

As DNA, the CDR3 is TGTGCCAGCTCACCAGGTCTGGGAATGAACACTGAAGCTTTCTTT. Its protein is CASSPGLGMNTEAFF. The chain is built from TRBV18 and TRBJ1-1, with D uncertain. Trimming cost V 2 bases and J 0 bases, with 10 bases left between them. Germline CDR1 KGHSH, CDR2 LQKENI. This CDR3 comprises 15 residues.

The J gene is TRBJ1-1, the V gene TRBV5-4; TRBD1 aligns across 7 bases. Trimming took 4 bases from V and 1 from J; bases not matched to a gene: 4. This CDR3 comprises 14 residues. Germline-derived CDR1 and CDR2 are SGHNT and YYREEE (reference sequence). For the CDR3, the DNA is TGTGCCAGCAGCGTACAGGGGCGGAACACTGAAGCTTTCTTT. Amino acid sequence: CASSVQGRNTEAFF.

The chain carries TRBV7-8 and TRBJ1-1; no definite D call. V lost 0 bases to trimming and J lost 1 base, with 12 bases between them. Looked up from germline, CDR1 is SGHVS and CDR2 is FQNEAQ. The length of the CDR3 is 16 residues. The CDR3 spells CASSLALSGSNTEAFF. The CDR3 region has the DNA TGTGCCAGCAGCTTAGCGCTGTCGGGCTCGAACACTGAAGCTTTCTTT.

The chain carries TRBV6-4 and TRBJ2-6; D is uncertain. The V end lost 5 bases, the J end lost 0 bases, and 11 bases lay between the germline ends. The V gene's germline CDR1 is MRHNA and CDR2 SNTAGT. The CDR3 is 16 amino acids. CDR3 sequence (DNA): TGTGCCAGCAGTCCACAAACGACCTCTGGGGCCAACGTCCTGACTTTC. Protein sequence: CASSPQTTSGANVLTF.

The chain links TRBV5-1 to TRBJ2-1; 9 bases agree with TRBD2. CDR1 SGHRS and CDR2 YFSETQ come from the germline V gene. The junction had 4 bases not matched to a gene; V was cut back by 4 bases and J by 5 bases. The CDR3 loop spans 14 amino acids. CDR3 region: CASSPLAGNNEQFF. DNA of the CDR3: TGCGCCAGCAGCCCGCTAGCGGGGAACAATGAGCAGTTCTTC.

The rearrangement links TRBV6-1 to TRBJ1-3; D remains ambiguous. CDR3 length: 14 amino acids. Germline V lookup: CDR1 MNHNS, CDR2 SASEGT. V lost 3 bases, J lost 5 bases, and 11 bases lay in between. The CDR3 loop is CASSEDHTRNTIYF. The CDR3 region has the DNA TGTGCCAGCAGTGAGGACCATACTAGAAACACCATATATTTT.

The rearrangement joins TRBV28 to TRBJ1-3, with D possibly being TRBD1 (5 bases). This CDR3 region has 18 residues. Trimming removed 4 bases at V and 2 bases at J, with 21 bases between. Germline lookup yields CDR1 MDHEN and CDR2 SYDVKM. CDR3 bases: TGTGCCAGCAGTTCACTTGCTCAGGGCAGAGGGACTGGAAACACCATATATTTT. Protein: CASSSLAQGRGTGNTIYF.

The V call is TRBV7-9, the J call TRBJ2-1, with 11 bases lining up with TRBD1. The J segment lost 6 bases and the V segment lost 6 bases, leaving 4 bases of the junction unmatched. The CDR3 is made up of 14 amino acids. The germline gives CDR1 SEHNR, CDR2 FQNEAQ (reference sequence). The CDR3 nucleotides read TGTGCCAGCAGTCCCGGGACAGGGGGCAATGAGCAGTTCTTC. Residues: CASSPGTGGNEQFF. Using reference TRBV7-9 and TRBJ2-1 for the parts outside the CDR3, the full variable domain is DTGVSQNPRHKITKRGQNVTFRCDPISEHNRLYWYRQTLGQGPEFLTYFQNEAQLEKSRLLSDRFSAERPKGSFSTLEIQRTEQGDSAMYLCASSPGTGGNEQFFGPGTRLTVL.

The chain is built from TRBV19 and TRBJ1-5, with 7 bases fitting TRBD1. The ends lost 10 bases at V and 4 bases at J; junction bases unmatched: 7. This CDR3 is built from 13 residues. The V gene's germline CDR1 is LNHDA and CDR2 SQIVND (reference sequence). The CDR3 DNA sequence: TGTGCCACCTCGCGACAGGGAAATCAGCCCCAGCATTTT. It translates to CATSRQGNQPQHF.

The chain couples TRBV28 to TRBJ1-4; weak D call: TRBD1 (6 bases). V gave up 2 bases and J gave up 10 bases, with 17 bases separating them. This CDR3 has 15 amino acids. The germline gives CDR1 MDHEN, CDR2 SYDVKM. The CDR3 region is CASSLGGLKGGKLFF. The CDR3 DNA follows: TGTGCCAGCAGTTTAGGGGGACTCAAAGGGGGAAAACTGTTTTTT.

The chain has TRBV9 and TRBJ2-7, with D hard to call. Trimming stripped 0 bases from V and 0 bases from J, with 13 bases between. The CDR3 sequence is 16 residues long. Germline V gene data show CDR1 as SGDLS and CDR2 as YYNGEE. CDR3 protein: CASSVEGSISSYEQYF. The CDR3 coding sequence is TGTGCCAGCAGCGTAGAAGGGTCCATTAGCTCCTACGAGCAGTACTTC.

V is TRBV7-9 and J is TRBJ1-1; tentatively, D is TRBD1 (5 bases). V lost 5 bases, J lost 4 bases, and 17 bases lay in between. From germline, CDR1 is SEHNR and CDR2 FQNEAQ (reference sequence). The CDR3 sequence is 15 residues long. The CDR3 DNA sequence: TGTGCCAGCAGCCCCTCGGGGCTAACGGGCACTGAAGCTTTCTTT. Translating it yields CASSPSGLTGTEAFF.

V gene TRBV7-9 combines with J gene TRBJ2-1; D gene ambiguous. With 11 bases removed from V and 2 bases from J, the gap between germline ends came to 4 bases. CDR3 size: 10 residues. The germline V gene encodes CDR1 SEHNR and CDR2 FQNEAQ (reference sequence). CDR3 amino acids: CALTYNEQFF. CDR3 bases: TGTGCCCTCACCTACAATGAGCAGTTCTTC. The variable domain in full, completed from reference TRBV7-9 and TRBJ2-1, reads DTGVSQNPRHKITKRGQNVTFRCDPISEHNRLYWYRQTLGQGPEFLTYFQNEAQLEKSRLLSDRFSAERPKGSFSTLEIQRTEQGDSAMYLCALTYNEQFFGPGTRLTVL.

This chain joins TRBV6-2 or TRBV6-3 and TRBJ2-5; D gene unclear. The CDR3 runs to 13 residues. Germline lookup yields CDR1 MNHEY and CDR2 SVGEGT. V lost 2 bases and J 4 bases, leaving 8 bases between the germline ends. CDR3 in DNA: TGTGCCAGCAGTTACCACGGAAGAGAGACCCAGTACTTC. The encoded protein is CASSYHGRETQYF.

CDR3 residues: CATSVDTGGQPQHF. The CDR3 bases are TGTGCCACCAGCGTGGACACGGGGGGTCAGCCCCAGCATTTT. The genes are TRBV15 and TRBJ1-5, with D maybe TRBD1 (5 bases). Germline lookup yields CDR1 LNHNV and CDR2 YYDKDF (reference sequence). CDR3 length equals 14 residues. V gave up 5 bases and J gave up 6 bases, with 14 bases separating them.

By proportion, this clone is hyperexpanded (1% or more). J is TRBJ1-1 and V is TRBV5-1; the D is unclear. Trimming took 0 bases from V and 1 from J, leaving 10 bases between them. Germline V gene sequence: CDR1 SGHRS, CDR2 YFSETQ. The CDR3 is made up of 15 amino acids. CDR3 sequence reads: CASSLGWAANTEAFF. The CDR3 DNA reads TGCGCCAGCAGCTTGGGATGGGCCGCGAACACTGAAGCTTTCTTT.

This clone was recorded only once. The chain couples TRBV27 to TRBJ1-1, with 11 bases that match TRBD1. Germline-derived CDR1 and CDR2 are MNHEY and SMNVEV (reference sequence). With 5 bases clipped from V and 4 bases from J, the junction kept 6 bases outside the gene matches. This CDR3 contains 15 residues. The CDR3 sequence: CASSQWDRGGTEAFF. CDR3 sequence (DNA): TGTGCCAGCAGTCAGTGGGACAGGGGGGGCACTGAAGCTTTCTTT.

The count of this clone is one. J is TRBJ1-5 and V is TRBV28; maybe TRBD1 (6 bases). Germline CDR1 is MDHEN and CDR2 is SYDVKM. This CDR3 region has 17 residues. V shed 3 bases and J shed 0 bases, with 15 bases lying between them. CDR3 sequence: CASSFGRGPYSNQPQHF. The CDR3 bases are TGTGCCAGCAGTTTCGGCAGGGGCCCTTATAGCAATCAGCCCCAGCATTTT.